A single T cell receptor beta chain is shown here with its context. This receptor's antigen is unknown. No much larger clone is present one base from it, and per-base qualities are unavailable. The data derive from a study of shared clonotypes between healthy human individuals (dated by TCRdb to 2020 to 2021). A note on the overall study: The cohort comprised a couple of women and three men aged 18 to 49 years. For each donor, three plates each were used for CD4 naive and CD4 memory, two plates were used for CD8 naive, and one plate was used for CD8 memory. To estimate repertoire size and how much clonotype sharing occurs between individuals, the study deeply sequenced the blood TCR repertoires of several healthy adults. Libraries were prepared and TCR repertoires were sequenced by different laboratories using diverse techniques, in order to increase sequencing depth and limit assay-specific biases. Each donor's leukapheresis produced roughly between about 0.9 and 9.5 billion PBMCs. The paper as a whole reports these results and caveats: Compared with non-shared clonotypes, clonotypes shared by all four sorted-subset donors had higher generation probabilities. Rarefaction of sorted-subset datasets indicated incomplete sequencing despite the large sequencing depth. The small number of donors limited the genetic and exposure-history diversity represented. Sharing across a few donors was observed for around 4.8% of naive CD4, over 3% of naive CD8, roughly 2.4% of memory CD4, and about 0.39% of memory CD8 clonotypes. Larger estimated clonotype richness was generally found for naive subsets than for memory subsets. Pairwise subsampling led to the expectation that sequencing depth would affect the degree of clonotype sharing among donors. Sampling was restricted to blood, and TCR repertoires in tissues likely differ from the TCR repertoires found in blood.

Using the deep immunoSEQ assay, TCR CDR3 regions were amplified from genomic DNA by multiplex PCR. Extracted genomic DNA from each cell subset was spread evenly across all wells of several immunoSEQ 96-well plates, with each plate serving as a replicate. For sorted subsets, each replicate PCR was loaded with 150 to 250 ng genomic DNA, equivalent to some 31,000 T cell genomes. The purified libraries were quantified using a Qubit 3.0 fluorometer, sized with a Bioanalyzer 2100, and then quantified again using the KAPA Library Quantification kit. Every immunoSEQ 96-well plate was sequenced on a dedicated single-read 150-cycle Illumina NextSeq 550 flow cell. The published analysis was carried out like this. The immunoSEQ output contained only junctional sequences without quality scores, so filtering could not match that applied to full-length reads. Sequences were annotated with PyIR, a Python wrapper for IgBLAST v1.9, and V/J genes and CDR3 were assigned using IMGT germline references. Reads were removed for weak V/J assignments (E-value above 1e-6), missing CDR3, stop codons, out-of-frame junctions, or ambiguous translated residues. V3J clonotypes were defined as sequences sharing an identical inferred V gene, J gene, and CDR3 amino acid sequence. The percentage overlap between two repertoires was calculated by dividing the number of shared unique clonotypes by the size of the smaller repertoire. Three approaches were used to assess repertoire richness: RTK rarefaction, the Chao1 estimator, and Recon v2.1 estimates of unobserved clonotypes. Generation probabilities for all TCRbeta clonotypes obtained by the gDNA method from a handful of donors were computed using OLGA. TCRdb limited this immuneACCESS table to in-frame rearrangements with V and J called. A share of clones is missing; checked studies link under half to unresolved V genes, and the rest is unexplained. The V and J calls and clone size are taken from that table; D and trimming were inferred from the DNA. The sample table records around 720,000 clones; approximately 73% of these occur just once. 1.5% to 2% of the sample comes from the top ten.

CDR1 and CDR2 were assigned from the germline V gene (reference sequence) as LNHDA and SQIVND. The CDR3 contains 14 residues, cysteine and phenylalanine counted. Only the CDR3 portion is preserved as DNA: 42 bases, with reading frame beginning at the first base. Trimming at the junction amounts to 5 bases on V and 6 bases on J, and the germline ends lie 17 bases apart. Healthy HIV-negative adults with no recently reported acute infections or vaccinations were included as donors. Every donor was a Caucasian adult living in Nashville, Tennessee, USA. Magnetic negative selection was used to enrich CD4+ T cells, after which naive cells were positively selected on CD45RA and the negative fraction became the memory subset. Blood was collected by leukapheresis, and PBMCs were isolated by Ficoll-Histopaque density gradient centrifugation and then cryopreserved in liquid nitrogen vapor phase. Analytical flow cytometry was used to check the purity and quantity of each magnetically sorted T cell population. Genomic DNA was isolated from every sorted fraction and measured by UV absorbance on a Nanodrop 2000c.

The chain joins TRBV19 to TRBJ2-7, with a weak D call of TRBD1 (7 bases match). Input material: memory CD4+ T cells sorted from blood. Read against the paper, the sample's cell subset or site label means: CD45RA-negative fraction. The TCR comes from a woman younger than 45 in good health. CDR3 loop: CASSPRDSGSEQYF. The bases read TGTGCCAGTAGTCCGCGGGACAGCGGGTCCGAGCAGTACTTC. Full variable domain (CDR3 extended with the reference TRBV19 and TRBJ2-7 proteins): DGGITQSPKYLFRKEGQNVTLSCEQNLNHDAMYWYRQDPGQGLRLIYYSQIVNDFQKGDIAEGYSVSREKKESFPLTVTSAQKNPTAFYLCASSPRDSGSEQYFGPGTRLTVT.